Presented here are 32 T cell receptor beta chains from one specimen sequenced in a study of response to subunit inactivated influenza vaccine. TCRdb passed the RT-PCR reads through MiXCR, listing each CDR3 protein once. The sample holds a few hundred thousand distinct CDR3 sequences, 20% to 25% seen once. Sequenced here: PBMCs from blood, sampled 21 months after vaccination. The receptors stem from a man between 45 and 75 years old who received an inactivated influenza vaccine.

The rearrangement uses TRBV11-2 and TRBJ2-3; 8 bases are shared with TRBD1. CDR1 and CDR2 (germline): SGHAT, FQNNGV. Trimming took 2 bases from V and 3 from J; bases not matched to a gene: 4. This CDR3 is 15 amino acids long. The CDR3 reads CASSLRQGITDTQYF. The CDR3 DNA is TGTGCCAGCAGCTTAAGACAGGGGATTACAGATACGCAGTATTTT.

The chain has TRBV23-1 and TRBJ2-3; D unclear. TRBV23-1 is labeled an ORF, and its function is uncertain. The CDR3 runs to 12 residues. The V gene lost 7 bases and the J gene lost 6 bases, with 11 bases spanning the gap. This CDR3 is CASTTRPDTQYF. The DNA for the CDR3 is TGCGCCAGCACCACCCGACCGGATACGCAGTATTTT.

The V call is TRBV9, the J call TRBJ1-5; 7 bases line up with TRBD1. The CDR3 contains 16 residues. Germline trimming cut 4 bases from V and 6 bases from J; bases unmatched to any gene: 13. Germline lookup yields CDR1 SGDLS and CDR2 YYNGEE. The CDR3 bases are TGTGCCAGCAGCCCCCACCAAGGGGGCGCGGGTCAGCCCCAGCATTTT. This sequence encodes CASSPHQGGAGQPQHF.

This clonotype was observed a handful of times. This sequence joins TRBV6-6 and TRBJ1-1; D gene uncertain. V dropped 5 bases and J dropped 1 base, with 5 bases sitting between them. The CDR3 consists of 12 residues. CDR1 is MNHNY, CDR2 SVGAGI, per germline (reference sequence). CDR3 in amino acids: CASSPENTEAFF. The DNA of the CDR3 is TGTGCCAGCAGTCCCGAGAACACTGAAGCTTTCTTT.

The chain has TRBV4-2 and TRBJ2-6; D unclear. The germline CDR1 and CDR2 sequences are LGHNA and YNFKEQ. This CDR3 contains 13 residues. V gave up 1 base and J gave up 9 bases, with 7 bases separating them. CDR3 protein: CASSQGLGNVLTF. The CDR3 coding sequence is TGTGCCAGCAGCCAAGGTCTGGGCAACGTCCTGACTTTC.

This clonotype has a handful of counts. The chain couples TRBV6-5 to TRBJ1-2; the match to TRBD1 covers 10 bases. Germline CDR1 MNHEY, CDR2 SVGAGI. The CDR3 is made up of 16 amino acids. The V segment lost 0 bases and the J segment 6 bases; nucleotides outside the gene matches: 7. The CDR3, as DNA: TGTGCCAGCAGTTACTCGACGGGACAGGGGCTACATGGCTACACCTTC. It is translated as CASSYSTGQGLHGYTF.

This clonotype came up a few times. The chain carries TRBV4-2 and TRBJ2-3, with 8 nucleotides matching TRBD2. J was trimmed by 12 bases and V by 0 bases; bases with no gene match: 8. The CDR3 totals 14 residues. CDR1 is LGHNA, CDR2 YNFKEQ, per germline. The CDR3 DNA sequence: TGTGCCAGCAGCCAAGATCTCGTCGGGACTAGTCAGTATTTT. Translation: CASSQDLVGTSQYF.

The V and J genes are TRBV10-3 and TRBJ2-3; 10 bases align to TRBD2. Germline lookup yields CDR1 ENHRY and CDR2 SYGVKD. The V and J ends lost 8 bases and 14 bases, in that order; junction bases with no gene match: 13. This CDR3 comprises 13 residues. CDR3 loop: CAIAATLAGDLYF. In DNA form, the CDR3 reads TGTGCCATCGCAGCTACCCTAGCGGGAGATCTGTATTTT.

This clonotype was detected a few times. The chain joins TRBV6-1 to TRBJ1-4; 8 nucleotides line up with TRBD1. The CDR3 has 15 amino acids. The trim removed 0 bases at V and 5 bases at J, leaving 2 bases unmatched. Germline V gene sequence: CDR1 MNHNS, CDR2 SASEGT. The CDR3 protein is CASSEAWTGNEKLFF. CDR3 bases: TGTGCCAGCAGTGAAGCCTGGACAGGGAATGAAAAACTGTTTTTT.

This chain connects TRBV19 to TRBJ2-7; D is perhaps TRBD1 or TRBD2 (5 bases each). CDR3 size: 13 residues. Trimming pared 3 bases from V and 5 bases from J, leaving 11 bases between. Germline V CDR1 and CDR2: LNHDA, SQIVND (reference sequence). The CDR3 region is CASSMLGTDEQYF. As DNA, the CDR3 is TGTGCCAGTAGTATGTTGGGGACCGACGAGCAGTACTTC.

The chain joins TRBV18 to TRBJ1-2; perhaps TRBD1 as D (5 bases). Germline CDR1 is KGHSH and CDR2 is LQKENI. The CDR3 is 15 residues long. V dropped 2 bases and J dropped 5 bases, with 15 bases sitting between them. Written as DNA, the CDR3 is TGTGCCAGCTCACCAACAGGATTGTTGTTGTATGGCTACACCTTC. Translated, it gives CASSPTGLLLYGYTF.

The chain joins TRBV10-3 to TRBJ2-7, with TRBD1 identical over 7 bases. CDR3 length: 14 residues. Per the germline V gene, CDR1 is ENHRY and CDR2 is SYGVKD. The junction had 14 bases not matched to a gene; V was cut back by 8 bases and J by 7 bases. The CDR3 DNA follows: TGTGCCATCGCTGCCGGACAGGACGTTTTGGAGCAGTACTTC. Its translation is CAIAAGQDVLEQYF.

Only a few counts were recorded for this clonotype. V and J are TRBV5-6 and TRBJ1-2; tentatively, D is TRBD1 (6 bases). V was pared by 0 bases and J by 12 bases, with 12 bases between. Germline V gives CDR1 SGHDT, CDR2 YYEEEE. The length of the CDR3 is 12 residues. The chain's CDR3 is CASSLGGQSNTF. In DNA form, the CDR3 reads TGTGCCAGCAGCTTGGGTGGACAGTCTAACACCTTC.

This chain joins TRBV9 and TRBJ2-3; D is perhaps TRBD2 (6 bases). This CDR3 spans 12 amino acids. V lost 3 bases to trimming and J lost 6 bases, with 8 bases between them. CDR1 SGDLS and CDR2 YYNGEE come from the germline V gene. CDR3 protein: CASSDSGDTQYF. The CDR3 DNA is TGTGCCAGCAGCGACAGCGGGGATACGCAGTATTTT.

The V and J genes are TRBV6-5 and TRBJ1-1; TRBD1 aligns across 7 bases. The CDR3 sequence is 15 residues long. V lost 3 bases and J lost 1; bases outside the gene matches: 5. The germline gives CDR1 MNHEY, CDR2 SVGAGI. This CDR3 reads CASSYEGAPNTEAFF. For the CDR3, the DNA is TGTGCCAGCAGTTATGAGGGGGCGCCGAACACTGAAGCTTTCTTT.

Ten or more counts support this clonotype. The gene calls are TRBV12-3 or TRBV12-4 and TRBJ1-5; no clear D. Trimming took off 1 base at V and 0 bases at J, with 13 bases between the two ends. The CDR3 runs to 17 residues. DNA of the CDR3: TGTGCCAGCAGTTTAGGGGTGGCGGGGAATAGCAATCAGCCCCAGCATTTT. Translation gives CASSLGVAGNSNQPQHF.

This chain joins TRBV20-1 and TRBJ2-6; D may correspond to TRBD1 or TRBD2 (5 bases each). The CDR3 has 15 amino acids. Trimming stripped 1 base from V and 4 bases from J, with 11 bases between. Germline V CDR1 and CDR2: DFQATT, SNEGSKA (reference sequence). The CDR3 loop reads CSARAGAKGANVLTF. The CDR3 region has the DNA TGCAGTGCTAGAGCCGGGGCGAAGGGGGCCAACGTCCTGACTTTC.

This clonotype has only a few counts. The chain is built from TRBV11-1 and TRBJ2-1; D not certain. The ends were cut back, 0 bases at V and 6 bases at J, with 9 bases in the middle. CDR3 size: 14 residues. Germline CDR1 and CDR2: SGHAT and FQDESV (reference sequence). This CDR3 reads CASSLADPTNEQFF. CDR3 DNA sequence: TGTGCCAGCAGCTTAGCGGACCCGACCAATGAGCAGTTCTTC.

The chain links TRBV12-3 or TRBV12-4 to TRBJ1-2; a possible D gene is TRBD1 (6 bases). V gave up 4 bases and J gave up 5 bases, with 14 bases separating them. The CDR3 contains 14 residues. CDR3 sequence reads: CASSSQGVGYGYTF. CDR3 DNA: TGTGCCAGCAGTTCACAGGGTGTAGGGTATGGCTACACCTTC.

This sequence joins TRBV10-3 and TRBJ2-1, with D possibly being TRBD2 (7 bases). Germline V gene lookup returns CDR1 ENHRY and CDR2 SYGVKD. CDR3 length: 15 amino acids. Trimming took 7 bases from V and 2 from J, leaving 15 bases between them. DNA of the CDR3: TGTGCCATCACCGCTGGGGGGGCACCCTACAATGAGCAGTTCTTC. It encodes CAITAGGAPYNEQFF.

CDR3 protein: CASISRGQSGEPQHF. The CDR3 coding sequence is TGTGCCAGCATCTCAAGGGGACAGAGTGGAGAGCCCCAGCATTTT. V gene TRBV21-1 combines with J gene TRBJ1-5; the table gives TRBD1 as D, unverified against the DNA. TRBV21-1 is designated a pseudogene. CDR3 length: 15 residues.

The rearrangement links TRBV18 to TRBJ1-2; unclear D gene. The CDR3 runs to 12 residues. V was shortened by 2 bases and J by 9 bases, with 10 bases between the two germline ends. Germline CDR1 is KGHSH and CDR2 is LQKENI. CDR3: CASSPTSGSYTF. CDR3 sequence (DNA): TGTGCCAGCTCACCAACTTCGGGCAGCTACACCTTC.

This clonotype was detected a few times. The chain joins TRBV6-2 or TRBV6-3 to TRBJ2-7; 8 bases match TRBD2. J gave up 6 bases and V 8 bases, and 6 bases lay outside the gene matches. Germline V gene sequence: CDR1 MNHEY, CDR2 SVGEGT. The CDR3 runs 12 residues. CDR3 sequence (DNA): TGTGCCAGCCGGGAGGGGTCAGGCGAGCAGTACTTC. This codes for CASREGSGEQYF.

The rearrangement uses TRBV12-3 or TRBV12-4 and TRBJ2-3; D remains ambiguous. The CDR3 sequence is 12 residues long. V was cut by 7 bases and J by 2 bases, with 7 bases left in between. This CDR3 is CASKIITDTQYF. The DNA of the CDR3 is TGTGCCAGCAAAATAATCACAGATACGCAGTATTTT.

This chain links TRBV4-3 with TRBJ2-2, with TRBD1 matching 7 bases. J was trimmed by 4 bases and V by 6 bases; bases with no gene match: 8. The V gene's germline CDR1 is LGHNA and CDR2 YSLEER. This CDR3 region has 15 residues. The CDR3 sequence: CASSWFAGGTGELFF. CDR3 in DNA: TGCGCCAGCAGTTGGTTCGCAGGGGGCACCGGGGAGCTGTTTTTT.

This CDR3 is CASSQVRGETQYF. The CDR3, as DNA: TGTGCCAGCAGCCAAGTTAGGGGAGAGACCCAGTACTTC. The chain recombines TRBV14 with TRBJ2-5; TRBD1 is a possible D gene (5 bases). This CDR3 is 13 amino acids long. The V gene lost 1 base and the J gene lost 4 bases, with 7 bases spanning the gap. Germline CDR1 SGHDN, CDR2 FVKESK. The full variable domain, completed using reference TRBV14 and TRBJ2-5, is EAGVTQFPSHSVIEKGQTVTLRCDPISGHDNLYWYRRVMGKEIKFLLHFVKESKQDESGMPNNRFLAERTGGTYSTLKVQPAELEDSGVYFCASSQVRGETQYFGPGTRLLVL.

Of note for this clonotype: Being one base from a much bigger clone, this may be a read error. The rearrangement joins TRBV4-3 to TRBJ1-2; 8 bases are a match to TRBD1. The CDR3 is 15 amino acids. Per the germline V gene, CDR1 is LGHNA and CDR2 is YSLEER. CDR3 DNA sequence: TGCGCCAGCGGCCAAACAGGGGGTTACGACTATGGCTACACCTTC. Its translation: CASGQTGGYDYGYTF.

The chain couples TRBV18 to TRBJ2-7; D gene unclear. This CDR3 is 15 amino acids long. CDR1 and CDR2 from the germline V gene are KGHSH and LQKENI. The V end was cut by 3 bases, the J end by 6 bases, with 18 bases between. The CDR3 region has the DNA TGTGCCAGCTCACCTGGCGGACCGGTTTTGGCCGAGCAGTACTTC. This sequence encodes CASSPGGPVLAEQYF.

CDR3 sequence: CASREAGTGGNSPLHF. In DNA, the CDR3 is TGTGCCAGCAGGGAGGCCGGGACAGGGGGGAATTCACCCCTCCACTTT. V is TRBV25-1 and J is TRBJ1-6; TRBD1 matches 11 bases. CDR3 length: 16 amino acids. Germline V gives CDR1 MGHDK, CDR2 SYGVNS. With 6 bases clipped from V and 7 bases from J, the junction kept 8 bases outside the gene matches.

This clonotype has just a few counts. The chain uses TRBV6-1 and TRBJ1-4; a possible D gene is TRBD1 (5 bases). The CDR3 length is 14 residues. Deletions cut 2 bases from V and 4 bases from J, with 8 bases between. Germline V gene data show CDR1 as MNHNS and CDR2 as SASEGT. The CDR3 coding sequence is TGTGCCAGCAGTGAACCGGGGGGTAATGAAAAACTGTTTTTT. Translated: CASSEPGGNEKLFF.

The table lists this clonotype with a few counts. The rearrangement links TRBV7-8 to TRBJ2-7, with D possibly being TRBD1 (5 bases). The CDR3 length is 15 residues. Trimming shortened V by 3 bases and J by 0 bases, and 12 bases separated the two germline ends. Germline CDR1 and CDR2: SGHVS and FQNEAQ. The DNA of the CDR3 is TGTGCCAGCAGCTTTAGAGCAGGGCCCTCCTACGAGCAGTACTTC. Amino acid sequence: CASSFRAGPSYEQYF.

J is TRBJ2-2 and V is TRBV6-1; 11 bases align to TRBD2. V trimming: 6 bases; J trimming: 5 bases; junction bases outside the gene matches: 8. The germline CDR1 and CDR2 sequences are MNHNS and SASEGT. The CDR3 contains 16 residues. The CDR3 DNA reads as TGTGCCAGCAGACGCACTAGCGGGGGAGGTACCGGGGAGCTGTTTTTT. Its protein is CASRRTSGGGTGELFF.